The 19 T cell receptor beta chains presented below share a single source sample, sequenced in a study of Ad26.COV2.S vaccination and SARS-CoV-2 variants (dated by TCRdb to the early 2020s). Per the publication, the treatment or condition label means: around 19 received Ad26.COV2.S at low or high dose, single or two shots; roughly five received placebo; per-sample allocation not given. Repertoires of vaccine and placebo recipients were sequenced from samples collected on day 63 after the first injection. Preparation of the library involved the immunoSEQ multiplex PCR assay. The clones in this table, taken by TCRdb from immuneACCESS, are in-frame only. Not every clone is retained; where verified, under half of the shortfall comes from an unresolved V gene, and the cause of the rest is unknown. The sample table holds 380,000 or so clones, of which roughly 91% were seen once. The ten largest account for just under 5% of the sample.

This specimen consisted of peripheral blood, obtained in a trial of Ad26.COV2.S vaccine versus placebo. The receptors shown here come from a person aged 18-60 years who received the Ad26.COV2.S COVID-19 vaccine or a placebo.

The chain couples TRBV11-3 to TRBJ2-3, with TRBD1 as a possible D gene (5 bases). CDR1 SGHNT and CDR2 YENEEA come from the germline V gene. This CDR3 comprises 13 residues. V was trimmed by 1 base and J by 4 bases, leaving 6 bases between them. CDR3: CASSLGGADTQYF. CDR3 sequence (DNA): TGTGCCAGCAGCTTAGGGGGCGCAGATACGCAGTATTTT.

The chain uses TRBV12-3 or TRBV12-4 and TRBJ2-1; no clear D. The V end was cut by 2 bases, the J end by 4 bases, with 6 bases between. The length of the CDR3 is 13 residues. The CDR3 DNA sequence: TGTGCCAGCAGTTTAACAGAGTACAATGAGCAGTTCTTC. It translates to CASSLTEYNEQFF.

J is TRBJ1-1 and V is TRBV7-8; D remains unclear. The germline V and J ends were trimmed by 5 bases and 5 bases, with 18 bases remaining between them. Germline-derived CDR1 and CDR2 are SGHVS and FQNEAQ. The CDR3 totals 15 residues. The CDR3 is CASSLLTQQETEAFF. In DNA, the CDR3 is TGTGCCAGCAGCCTCCTCACACAACAAGAAACTGAAGCTTTCTTT.

The chain couples TRBV21-1 to TRBJ1-3; TRBD1 is the table's D call and was not checked against the DNA. TRBV21-1 is recorded as a pseudogene. The CDR3 loop spans 15 amino acids. The CDR3 region is CASSNRGPSGNTIYF. The CDR3 coding sequence is TGTGCCAGCAGTAACAGGGGTCCCTCTGGAAACACCATATATTTT.

The chain couples TRBV3-1 (or the pseudogene TRBV3-2) to TRBJ2-2; D not certain. The length of the CDR3 is 16 residues. Germline CDR1 LGHDT, CDR2 YNNKEL (reference sequence). The V end was cut by 0 bases, the J end by 1 base, with 9 bases between. DNA for the CDR3: TGTGCCAGCAGCCAAGAGATCCCATGGAACACCGGGGAGCTGTTTTTT. Protein product: CASSQEIPWNTGELFF.

The chain couples TRBV5-1 to TRBJ2-7; the match to TRBD2 covers 11 bases. V dropped 0 bases and J dropped 5; count of bases not matched to a gene: 7. From germline, CDR1 is SGHRS and CDR2 YFSETQ. CDR3 length: 16 amino acids. This chain's CDR3 is CASSLELAGEPDEQYF. CDR3 nucleotide sequence: TGCGCCAGCAGCTTGGAACTAGCGGGAGAGCCAGACGAGCAGTACTTC.

This chain uses TRBV28 with TRBJ2-7; 11 bases align to TRBD2. Germline CDR1 reads MDHEN; CDR2 reads SYDVKM. The CDR3 loop spans 16 amino acids. V gave up 6 bases and J gave up 3 bases; unmatched junction bases: 10. The CDR3 nucleotides read TGTGCCAGCAGGCCCAGCGGGACTAGCGGCTTCTACGAGCAGTACTTC. Protein product: CASRPSGTSGFYEQYF. The full variable domain, its missing parts supplied by reference TRBV28 and TRBJ2-7, is DVKVTQSSRYLVKRTGEKVFLECVQDMDHENMFWYRQDPGLGLRLIYFSYDVKMKEKGDIPEGYSVSREKKERFSLILESASTNQTSMYLCASRPSGTSGFYEQYFGPGTRLTVT.

This chain uses TRBV3-1 (or the pseudogene TRBV3-2) with TRBJ1-6, with D unresolved. Germline V gene data show CDR1 as LGHDT and CDR2 as YNNKEL (reference sequence). V lost 0 bases and J lost 3, with 6 bases in between. This CDR3 spans 15 amino acids. Written as DNA, the CDR3 is TGTGCCAGCAGCCAAGATCGGGTCTATAATTCACCCCTCCACTTT. Translating it yields CASSQDRVYNSPLHF.

This clone is a singleton in its sample. This sample includes further DNA sequences coding for the same CDR3. This chain links TRBV7-9 with TRBJ2-7, with D perhaps TRBD2 (5 bases). This CDR3 is built from 14 residues. Germline CDR1 reads SEHNR; CDR2 reads FQNEAQ (reference sequence). Between the trimmed V and J ends, which lost 5 bases and 2 bases, there was a span of 13 bases. Here the CDR3 DNA reads TGTGCCAGCAGCCCACCGAGGGTTCCCTACGAGCAGTACTTC. It translates to CASSPPRVPYEQYF.

CDR3 sequence: CASSQGGTYEQYF. The CDR3, as DNA: TGTGCCAGCAGCCAAGGGGGAACCTACGAGCAGTACTTC. This chain joins TRBV3-1 (or the pseudogene TRBV3-2) and TRBJ2-7, with unresolved D. V was clipped by 1 base and J by 2 bases, with 6 bases between them. The germline CDR1 and CDR2 sequences are LGHDT and YNNKEL (reference sequence). The CDR3 runs 13 residues.

This rearrangement joins TRBV4-3 to TRBJ2-2; 11 positions agree with TRBD2. J lost 4 bases, V lost 1 base, and 5 bases had no gene match. CDR3 size: 17 residues. Germline assignment: CDR1 LGHNA and CDR2 YSLEER. CDR3 bases: TGCGCCAGCAGCCAAGGGATAGCGGGGGGGCCCACCGGGGAGCTGTTTTTT. Translation: CASSQGIAGGPTGELFF.

This clone was picked up a small number of times. The J gene is TRBJ1-1, the V gene TRBV19; D is ambiguous. The germline V and J ends were trimmed by 5 bases and 0 bases, with 7 bases remaining between them. The CDR3 covers 13 residues. In germline, CDR1 is LNHDA, CDR2 SQIVND (reference sequence). The CDR3 nucleotides are TGTGCCAGTAGTGGCGCGTTGAACACTGAAGCTTTCTTT. It encodes CASSGALNTEAFF.

The table lists this clone with a few counts. The genes are TRBV5-1 and TRBJ1-2; maybe TRBD1 (5 bases). Looked up from germline, CDR1 is SGHRS and CDR2 is YFSETQ. V shed 5 bases and J shed 0 bases, with 23 bases lying between them. The CDR3 sequence is 18 residues long. The CDR3 sequence is CASSPSWGGTGANYGYTF. CDR3 coding DNA: TGCGCCAGCAGTCCCTCGTGGGGAGGGACGGGAGCTAACTATGGCTACACCTTC.

V gene TRBV9 combines with J gene TRBJ2-5; D might be TRBD1 or TRBD2, each matching 6 bases. Trimming left V 0 bases short and J 5 bases short, with 14 bases between. Germline assignment: CDR1 SGDLS and CDR2 YYNGEE. The CDR3 has 15 residues. CDR3 sequence: CASSVAAGEDETQYF. The CDR3 DNA is TGTGCCAGCAGCGTAGCGGCAGGGGAGGACGAGACCCAGTACTTC. Combining the CDR3 with reference TRBV9 and TRBJ2-5 gives the whole variable domain DSGVTQTPKHLITATGQRVTLRCSPRSGDLSVYWYQQSLDQGLQFLIQYYNGEERAKGNILERFSAQQFPDLHSELNLSSLELGDSALYFCASSVAAGEDETQYFGPGTRLLVL.

The chain links TRBV28 to TRBJ1-5; the match to TRBD1 covers 9 bases. Germline values: CDR1 MDHEN, CDR2 SYDVKM. This CDR3 comprises 14 residues. The J segment lost 6 bases and the V segment lost 7 bases, leaving 7 bases of the junction unmatched. This CDR3 is CASNTGGGIQPQHF. CDR3 DNA: TGTGCCAGCAATACAGGGGGCGGCATTCAGCCCCAGCATTTT.

The V and J genes are TRBV10-3 and TRBJ2-7; D is perhaps TRBD1 (6 bases). Trimming left V 6 bases short and J 5 bases short, with 14 bases between. CDR3 length: 13 amino acids. Germline CDR1 and CDR2: ENHRY and SYGVKD. As DNA, the CDR3 is TGTGCCATCAGCCTGGGACAAGTTGACGAGCAGTACTTC. Its translation: CAISLGQVDEQYF.

Here the CDR3 DNA reads TGTGCCAGTAGTATAGTGAAAAATTCTGAAGCTTTCTTT. This encodes CASSIVKNSEAFF. The chain joins TRBV19 to TRBJ1-1; D gene ambiguous. This CDR3 comprises 13 residues. From germline, CDR1 is LNHDA and CDR2 SQIVND (reference sequence). Trimming cost V 1 base and J 6 bases, with 9 bases left between them.

The chain recombines TRBV29-1 with TRBJ2-7; TRBD2 matches at 14 bases. In germline, CDR1 is SQVTM, CDR2 ANQGSEA. This CDR3 region has 14 residues. J lost 1 base, V lost 5 bases, and 1 base had no gene match. In DNA form, the CDR3 reads TGCAGCGTTAGGACTAGCGGGAGGTCCTACGAGCAGTACTTC. Translation gives CSVRTSGRSYEQYF.

This chain connects TRBV5-1 to TRBJ2-1; 11 bases line up with TRBD2. The CDR3 is 17 amino acids. The germline V gene encodes CDR1 SGHRS and CDR2 YFSETQ. V shed 4 bases, J shed 7 bases, and the junction held 13 bases outside the gene matches. CDR3 DNA: TGCGCCAGCAGCCGCTCAATAGCGGGAGGGCCGGGTAATGAGCAGTTCTTC. Amino acid sequence: CASSRSIAGGPGNEQFF.